This TCR beta chain came from a study of blood T cells in healthy people across ages. Whenever a sample was processed, at least 6 million PBMCs were isolated. Losses at the gene ends were 6 bases for V and 8 bases for J; bases not matched to a gene: 6. The CDR3 has 13 amino acids. CDR1 is ENHRY and CDR2 is SYGVKD in the germline V gene. Alongside a J-beta primer mix, a sample-barcoded 5' primer served in a second PCR lasting about 7 to 11 cycles. Unique molecular identifiers of 12 random nucleotides labeled each cDNA. TCRdb recomputed calls from the 5' RACE reads with MiXCR, one row per CDR3 protein. The sample consists of approximately 1,700,000 distinct CDR3 sequences, around 42% of them appearing once.

The origin of this receptor is a human donor in good health. The J gene is TRBJ2-1, the V gene TRBV10-3; TRBD2 agrees at 8 bases. Sequenced: blood. CDR3 nucleotide sequence: TGTGCCATCAGCGGGGGGGCTAGCGATGAGCAGTTCTTC. Its translation: CAISGGASDEQFF.